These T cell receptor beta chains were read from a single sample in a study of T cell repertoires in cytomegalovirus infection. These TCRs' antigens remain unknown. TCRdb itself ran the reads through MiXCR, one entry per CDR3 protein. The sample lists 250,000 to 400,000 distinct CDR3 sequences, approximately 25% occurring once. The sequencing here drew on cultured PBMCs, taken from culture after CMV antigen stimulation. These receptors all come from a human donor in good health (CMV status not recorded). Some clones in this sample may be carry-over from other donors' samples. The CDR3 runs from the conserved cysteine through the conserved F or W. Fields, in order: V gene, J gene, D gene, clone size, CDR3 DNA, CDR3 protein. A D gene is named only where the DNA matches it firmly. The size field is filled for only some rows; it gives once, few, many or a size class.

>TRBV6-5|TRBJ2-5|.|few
TGTGCCAGCAGTTTTAGCCAGCCCCAAGAGACCCAGTACTTC
CASSFSQPQETQYF
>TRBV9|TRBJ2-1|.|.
TGTGCCAGCAGCGTAGACCCCCCCAGTGGAGTGAACAATGAGCAGTTCTTC
CASSVDPPSGVNNEQFF
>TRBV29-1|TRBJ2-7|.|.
TGCAGCGCTAGAAACTCCTACGAGCAGTACTTC
CSARNSYEQYF
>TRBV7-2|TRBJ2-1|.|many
TGTGCCAGCAGCCGCCCGTTTTCCTACAATGAGCAGTTCTTC
CASSRPFSYNEQFF
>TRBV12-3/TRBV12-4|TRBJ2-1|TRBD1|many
TGTGCCAGCAGTTTATATTGGACAGGTGAGCAGTTCTTC
CASSLYWTGEQFF
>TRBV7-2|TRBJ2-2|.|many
TGTGCCAGCAGCTTAGATAGCGGAGTTACCGGGGAGCTGTTTTTT
CASSLDSGVTGELFF
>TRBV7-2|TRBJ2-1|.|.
TGTGCCAGCAGCTTCGAGACTTCGGCCAATGAGCAGTTCTTC
CASSFETSANEQFF
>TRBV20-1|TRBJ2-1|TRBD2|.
TGCAGTGCTAGAGGGGGGGGGACTAGCGGGAGATACGAGCAGTTCTTC
CSARGGGTSGRYEQFF
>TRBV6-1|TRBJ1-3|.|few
TGTGCCAGCAGTGAAAGCGTCGGACAAGGAGCGTCTGGAAACACCATATATTTT
CASSESVGQGASGNTIYF
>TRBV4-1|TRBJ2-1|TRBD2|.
TGCGCCAGCAGCCAATGGTCCGGGAGGAACAACAATGAGCAGTTCTTC
CASSQWSGRNNNEQFF
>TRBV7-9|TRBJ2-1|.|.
TGTGCCAGCAGCTTTAGCGGAGTTGGGATCAATGAGCAGTTCTTC
CASSFSGVGINEQFF
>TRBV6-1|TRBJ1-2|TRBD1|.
TGTGCCAGCAGCCCCCGGGACAGCCTCTATGGCTACACCTTC
CASSPRDSLYGYTF
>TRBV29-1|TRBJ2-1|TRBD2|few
TGCAGCGTTGCAACTAGCGGGAGCTATGAGCAGTTCTTC
CSVATSGSYEQFF
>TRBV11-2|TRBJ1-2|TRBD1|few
TGTGCCAGCAGCGCCAACCCGGGACAGGGGTACGGCTACACCTTC
CASSANPGQGYGYTF
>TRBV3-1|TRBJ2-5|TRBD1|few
TGTGCCAGCAGCACCCGGAGGCAGGGGGCGTCGGGAGAGACCCAGTACTTC
CASSTRRQGASGETQYF
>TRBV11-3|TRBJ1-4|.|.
TGTGCCAGCAGCTCCGTGAGCGCCTTTAATGAAAAACTGTTTTTT
CASSSVSAFNEKLFF
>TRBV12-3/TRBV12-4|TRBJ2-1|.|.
TGTGCCAGCAGTTTAGATCTAGCCGGAGGGGGTGAGCAGTTCTTC
CASSLDLAGGGEQFF
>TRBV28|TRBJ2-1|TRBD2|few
TGTGCCAGCAGTTTATCGGCTAGCGGGAGAAATGAGCAGTTCTTC
CASSLSASGRNEQFF
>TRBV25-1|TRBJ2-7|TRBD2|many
TGTGCCAGCAGTGAACGCGGGGGTCCCATTAAAGTGCAGTACTTC
CASSERGGPIKVQYF
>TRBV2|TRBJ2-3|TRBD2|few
TGTGCCAGCAGTGAAGAACTAGCGGAATTCCGAAGGTATACGCAGTATTTT
CASSEELAEFRRYTQYF
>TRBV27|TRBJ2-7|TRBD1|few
TGTGCCAGCGCACCGGACAGGGGGCTTTACGAGCAGTACTTC
CASAPDRGLYEQYF
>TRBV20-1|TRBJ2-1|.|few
TGCAGTGCTGCCTATGTAAAGTCCTACAATGAGCAGTTCTTC
CSAAYVKSYNEQFF
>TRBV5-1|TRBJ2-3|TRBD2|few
TGCGCCAGTTTCCGTGCGGGAGTGACAGATACGCAGTATTTT
CASFRAGVTDTQYF
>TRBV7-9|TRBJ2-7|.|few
TGTGCCAGCAGCTCTCTCGGTCCAGGAGGAATAAGATACGAGCAGTACTTC
CASSSLGPGGIRYEQYF
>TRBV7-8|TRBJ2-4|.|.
TGTGCCAGCAGCCCACACAGGACCTTAGCCAAAAACATTCAGTACTTC
CASSPHRTLAKNIQYF
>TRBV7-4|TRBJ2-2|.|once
TGTGCCAGCAGCCCCGGGGAGGGGGAGCGCACCGGGGAGCTGTTTTTT
CASSPGEGERTGELFF
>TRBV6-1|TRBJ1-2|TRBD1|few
TGTGCCAGCAGTGAAAGGAGGGACAGCTATGGCTACACCTTC
CASSERRDSYGYTF
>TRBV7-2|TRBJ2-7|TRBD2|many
TGTGCCAGCAGCTTAGGGGTCTCTAGCGGGAGGGCCTACGAGCAGTACTTC
CASSLGVSSGRAYEQYF
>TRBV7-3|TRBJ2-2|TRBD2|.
TGTGCCAGAAGCCCCATAAGCGGGGTGAACACCGGGGAGCTGTTTTTT
CARSPISGVNTGELFF
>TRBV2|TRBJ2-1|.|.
TGTGCCAGCAGTTGGGATAGTGAGCAGTTCTTC
CASSWDSEQFF
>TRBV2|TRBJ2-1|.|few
TGTGCCAGCAGGACCGAGGGGCAGGCCAATGAGCAGTTCTTC
CASRTEGQANEQFF
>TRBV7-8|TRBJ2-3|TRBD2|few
TGTGCCAGCAGCTTAGAAGGCGGGAGCGAAGATACGCAGTATTTT
CASSLEGGSEDTQYF
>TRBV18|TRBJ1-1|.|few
TGTGCCAGCTCACCGACCCAGGGAGCCGGAAACACTGAAGCTTTCTTT
CASSPTQGAGNTEAFF
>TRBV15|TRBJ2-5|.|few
TGTGCCACCAGCAGCGAGAGGGAGACCCAGTACTTC
CATSSERETQYF
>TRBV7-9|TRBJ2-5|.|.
TGTGCCAGCAGCTTAGCGGGGGGTAGCGGTCAAGAGACCCAGTACTTC
CASSLAGGSGQETQYF
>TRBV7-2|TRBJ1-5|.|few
TGTGCCAGCAGCTTAGCAACAGGAGTTAATCAGCCCCAGCATTTT
CASSLATGVNQPQHF
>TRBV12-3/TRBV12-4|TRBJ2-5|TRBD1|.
TGTGCCAGCAGTGCGGACAGGGTTGAGACCCAGTACTTC
CASSADRVETQYF
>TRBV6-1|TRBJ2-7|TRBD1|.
TGTGCCAGCAGTAACCCCGGGACAGGGGGCGAGCAGTACTTC
CASSNPGTGGEQYF
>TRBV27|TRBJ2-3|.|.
TGTGCCAGCAGGTCTGAGACAGAGTACACAGATACGCAGTATTTT
CASRSETEYTDTQYF
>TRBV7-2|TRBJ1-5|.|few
TGTGCCAGCAGCGAGGTAAATAGCAATCAGCCCCAGCATTTT
CASSEVNSNQPQHF
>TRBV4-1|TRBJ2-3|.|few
TGCGCCAGCAGCCGGGAGTCGGCCCAAGGGAATACGCAGTATTTT
CASSRESAQGNTQYF
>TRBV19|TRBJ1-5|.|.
TGTGCCAGTAGACTCCGGGACACCAATCAGCCCCAGCATTTT
CASRLRDTNQPQHF
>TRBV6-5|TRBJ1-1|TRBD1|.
TGTGCCAGCAGTGGGACAGAGTACACTGAAGCTTTCTTT
CASSGTEYTEAFF
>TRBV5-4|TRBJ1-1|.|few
TGTGCCAGCAGAAAACACAGGGTCGGGGATAGAGAAGCTTTCTTT
CASRKHRVGDREAFF
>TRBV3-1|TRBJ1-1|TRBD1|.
TGTGCCAGCAGCCCAGACAGGGGCACTGAAGCTTTCTTT
CASSPDRGTEAFF
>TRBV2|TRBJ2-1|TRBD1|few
TGTGCCAGCAGTGATGGACAGGGGGACAATGAGCAGTTCTTC
CASSDGQGDNEQFF
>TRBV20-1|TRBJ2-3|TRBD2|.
TGCAGTGCTAGACGCCTAGCGGGAAGCACAGATACGCAGTATTTT
CSARRLAGSTDTQYF
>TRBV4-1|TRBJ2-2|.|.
TGCGCCAGCAGCCAAGTTCCGGGGCAGCACGGGGAGCTGTTTTTT
CASSQVPGQHGELFF
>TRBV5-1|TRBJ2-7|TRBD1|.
TGCGCCAGCGGACCGGGACAGACAACTGCCCCCGGCTACGAGCAGTACTTC
CASGPGQTTAPGYEQYF
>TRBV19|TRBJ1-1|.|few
TGTGCCAGTGCCACAGGCCCTGGTGTGAACACTGAAGCTTTCTTT
CASATGPGVNTEAFF
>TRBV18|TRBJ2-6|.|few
TGTGCCAGCTCACCAACTTTACCCTCTGGGGCCAACGTCCTGACTTTC
CASSPTLPSGANVLTF
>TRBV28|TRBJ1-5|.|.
TGTGCCAGCAGTCCCCTGATAGAGCCCCAGCATTTT
CASSPLIEPQHF